The subject of this entry is one T cell receptor (beta chain). This specimen belongs to a study of blood T cell repertoires in COVID-19. For the study at large: Material from acute and convalescent COVID-19 was sourced from the United States, Italy and Spain.

Original processing methods: How many nucleated cells were present was estimated from reference gene primer amplification. Data came from immunoSEQ multiplex PCR; TCRdb stores just in-frame clones and leaves some out. D and trimming were read from the DNA, whereas the V and J calls and clone size are those reported in that table. The sample contains some 210,000 clones, approximately 85% of which appear only once. Trimming stripped 6 bases from V and 2 bases from J, with 12 bases between. The CDR3 sequence is 13 residues long. Germline V lookup: CDR1 SQVTM, CDR2 ANQGSEA. The origin of this receptor is a woman in her 70s with active or convalescent COVID-19. Specimen: peripheral blood. The chain uses TRBV29-1 and TRBJ2-3, with D maybe TRBD2 (6 bases). CDR3 amino acids: CSVRAGFTDTQYF. DNA for the CDR3: TGCAGCGTCAGAGCGGGTTTCACAGATACGCAGTATTTT.